The text below deals with one TCR beta chain. Those patients who had chemo-refractory metastatic non-small-cell lung cancer were given focal radiation along with CTLA-4 blockade through ipilimumab. Produced via immunoSEQ multiplex PCR; TCRdb's table is partial and in-frame only. The sample contains around 90,000 clones, about 83% of which appear only once. CDR1 and CDR2 from the germline V gene are LGHNA and YSLEER. This CDR3 is 13 amino acids long. V dropped 6 bases and J dropped 3 bases, with 11 bases sitting between them. The sample is drawn from a study of radiotherapy plus CTLA-4 blockade in lung cancer.

The origin of this receptor is a human donor with non-small cell lung cancer that progressed on radiotherapy plus ipilimumab. The chain carries TRBV4-3 and TRBJ1-2; D not certain. Sequences were derived from peripheral blood, sampled from a patient treated with radiotherapy plus ipilimumab. For the CDR3, the DNA is TGCGCCAGCAGACCCGGCGTTGACTATGGCTACACCTTC. Protein: CASRPGVDYGYTF.